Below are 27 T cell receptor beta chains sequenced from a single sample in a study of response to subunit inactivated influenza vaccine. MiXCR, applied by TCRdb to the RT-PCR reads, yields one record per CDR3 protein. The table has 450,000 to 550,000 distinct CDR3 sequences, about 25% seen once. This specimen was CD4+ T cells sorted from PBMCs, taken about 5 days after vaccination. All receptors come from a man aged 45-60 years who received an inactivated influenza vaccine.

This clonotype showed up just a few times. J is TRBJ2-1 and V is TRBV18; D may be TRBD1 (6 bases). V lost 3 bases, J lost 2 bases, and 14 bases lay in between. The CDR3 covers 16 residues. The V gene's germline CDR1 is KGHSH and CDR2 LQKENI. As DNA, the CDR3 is TGTGCCAGCTCACCTCAAGGACAGATAACCTACAATGAGCAGTTCTTC. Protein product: CASSPQGQITYNEQFF. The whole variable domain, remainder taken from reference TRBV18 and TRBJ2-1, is NAGVMQNPRHLVRRRGQEARLRCSPMKGHSHVYWYRQLPEEGLKFMVYLQKENIIDESGMPKERFSAEFPKEGPSILRIQQVVRGDSAAYFCASSPQGQITYNEQFFGPGTRLTVL.

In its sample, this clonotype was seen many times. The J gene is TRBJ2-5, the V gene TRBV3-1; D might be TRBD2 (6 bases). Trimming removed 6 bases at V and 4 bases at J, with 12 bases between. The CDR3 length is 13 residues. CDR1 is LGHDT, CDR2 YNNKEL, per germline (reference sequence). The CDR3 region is CASRSGVRETQYF. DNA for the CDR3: TGTGCCAGCAGATCGGGAGTGAGAGAGACCCAGTACTTC.

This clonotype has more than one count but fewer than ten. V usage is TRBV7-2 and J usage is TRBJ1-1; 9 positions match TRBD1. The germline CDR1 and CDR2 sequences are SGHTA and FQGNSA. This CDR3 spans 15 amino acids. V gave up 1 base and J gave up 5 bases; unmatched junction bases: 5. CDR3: CASSLDRGLWTEAFF. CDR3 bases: TGTGCCAGCAGCTTAGACAGGGGGCTTTGGACTGAAGCTTTCTTT.

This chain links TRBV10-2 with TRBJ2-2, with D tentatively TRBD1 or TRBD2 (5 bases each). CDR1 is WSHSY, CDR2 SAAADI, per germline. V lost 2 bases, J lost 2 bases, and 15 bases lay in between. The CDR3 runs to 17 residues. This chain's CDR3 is CASSEGWGRRNTGELFF. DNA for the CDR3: TGCGCCAGCAGTGAGGGTTGGGGGAGAAGAAACACCGGGGAGCTGTTTTTT.

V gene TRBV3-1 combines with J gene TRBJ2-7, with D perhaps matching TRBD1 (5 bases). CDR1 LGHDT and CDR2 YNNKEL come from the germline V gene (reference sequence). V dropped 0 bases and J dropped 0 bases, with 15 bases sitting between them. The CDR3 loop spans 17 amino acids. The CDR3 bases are TGTGCCAGCAGCCAAGATCCAGGGTCTACAATCTCCTACGAGCAGTACTTC. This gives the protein CASSQDPGSTISYEQYF.

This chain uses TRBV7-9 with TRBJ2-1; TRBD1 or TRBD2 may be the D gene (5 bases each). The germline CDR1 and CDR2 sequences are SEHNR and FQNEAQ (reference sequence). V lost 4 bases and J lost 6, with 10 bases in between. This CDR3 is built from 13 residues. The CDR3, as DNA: TGTGCCAGCAGCTCGGGACCACTCAATGAGCAGTTCTTC. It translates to CASSSGPLNEQFF.

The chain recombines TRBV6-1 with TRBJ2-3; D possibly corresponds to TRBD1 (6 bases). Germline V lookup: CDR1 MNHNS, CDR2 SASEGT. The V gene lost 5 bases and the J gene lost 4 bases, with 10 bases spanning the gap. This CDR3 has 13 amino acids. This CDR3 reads CASSLWTADTQYF. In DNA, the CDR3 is TGTGCCAGCAGTCTCTGGACAGCAGATACGCAGTATTTT.

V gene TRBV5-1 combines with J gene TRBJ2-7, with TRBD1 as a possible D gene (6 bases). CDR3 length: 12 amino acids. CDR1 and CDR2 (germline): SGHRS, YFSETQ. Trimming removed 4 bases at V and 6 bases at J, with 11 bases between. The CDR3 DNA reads TGCGCCAGCAGCAACGACAGGAGCGAGCAGTACTTC. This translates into CASSNDRSEQYF.

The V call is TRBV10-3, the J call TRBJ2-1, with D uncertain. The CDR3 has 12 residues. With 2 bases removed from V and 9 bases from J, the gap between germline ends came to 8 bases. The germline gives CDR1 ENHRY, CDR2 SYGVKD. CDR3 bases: TGTGCCATCAGTGAGACTTTAGGTGAGCAGTTCTTC. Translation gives CAISETLGEQFF.

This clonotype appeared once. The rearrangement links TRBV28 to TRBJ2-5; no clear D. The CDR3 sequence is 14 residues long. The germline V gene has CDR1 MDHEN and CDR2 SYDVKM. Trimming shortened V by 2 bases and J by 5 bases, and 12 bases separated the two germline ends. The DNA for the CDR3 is TGTGCCAGCAGTTTACCTTGGCGAGCGGAGACCCAGTACTTC. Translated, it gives CASSLPWRAETQYF.

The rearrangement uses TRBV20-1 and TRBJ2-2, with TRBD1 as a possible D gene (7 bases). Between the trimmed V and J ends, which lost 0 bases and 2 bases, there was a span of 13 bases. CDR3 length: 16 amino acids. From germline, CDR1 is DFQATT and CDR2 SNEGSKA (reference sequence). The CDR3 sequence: CSARDAGQHNTGELFF. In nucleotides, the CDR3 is TGCAGTGCTAGAGACGCGGGACAGCACAACACCGGGGAGCTGTTTTTT.

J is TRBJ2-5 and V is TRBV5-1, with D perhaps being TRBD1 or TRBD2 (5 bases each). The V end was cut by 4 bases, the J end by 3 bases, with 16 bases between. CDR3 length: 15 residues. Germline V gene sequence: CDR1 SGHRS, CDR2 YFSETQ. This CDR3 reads CASSAQVGRKETQYF. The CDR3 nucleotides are TGCGCCAGCAGCGCACAGGTGGGACGAAAAGAGACCCAGTACTTC. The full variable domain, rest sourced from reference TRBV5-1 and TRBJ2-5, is KAGVTQTPRYLIKTRGQQVTLSCSPISGHRSVSWYQQTPGQGLQFLFEYFSETQRNKGNFPGRFSGRQFSNSRSEMNVSTLELGDSALYLCASSAQVGRKETQYFGPGTRLLVL.

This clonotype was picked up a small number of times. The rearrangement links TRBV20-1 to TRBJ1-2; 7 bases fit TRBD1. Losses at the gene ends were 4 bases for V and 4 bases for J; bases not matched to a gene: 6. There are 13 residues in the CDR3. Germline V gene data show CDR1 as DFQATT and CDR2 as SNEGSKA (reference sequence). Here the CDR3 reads CSAMPTGLYGYTF. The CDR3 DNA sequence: TGCAGTGCTATGCCGACAGGGCTCTATGGCTACACCTTC.

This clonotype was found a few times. CDR3 DNA: TGTGCCTGGAGTGTACTTACCGGTTACACCGGGGAGCTGTTTTTT. This encodes CAWSVLTGYTGELFF. The V gene is TRBV30, the J gene TRBJ2-2; D unresolved. CDR1 GTSNPN and CDR2 SVGIG come from the germline V gene (reference sequence). V lost 0 bases to trimming and J lost 3 bases, with 11 bases between them. This CDR3 spans 15 amino acids.

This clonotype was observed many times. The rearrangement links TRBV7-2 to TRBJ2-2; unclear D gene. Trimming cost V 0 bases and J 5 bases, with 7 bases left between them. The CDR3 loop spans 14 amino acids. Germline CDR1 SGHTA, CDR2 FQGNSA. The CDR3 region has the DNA TGTGCCAGCAGCTTAGCGCAGAGAACCGGGGAGCTGTTTTTT. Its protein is CASSLAQRTGELFF.

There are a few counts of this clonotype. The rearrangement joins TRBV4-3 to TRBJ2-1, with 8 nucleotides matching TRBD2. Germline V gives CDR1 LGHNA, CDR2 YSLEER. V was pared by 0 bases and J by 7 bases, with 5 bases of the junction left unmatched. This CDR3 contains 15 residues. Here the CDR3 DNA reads TGCGCCAGCAGCCAAGATCGGGGGGGCCAGAATGAGCAGTTCTTC. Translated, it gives CASSQDRGGQNEQFF.

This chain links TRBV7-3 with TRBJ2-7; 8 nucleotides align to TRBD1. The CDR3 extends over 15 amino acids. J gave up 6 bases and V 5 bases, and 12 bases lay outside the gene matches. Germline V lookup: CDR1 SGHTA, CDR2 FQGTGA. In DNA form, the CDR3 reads TGTGCCAGCAGCCCCCAGACAGGGGCCACCTCCGAGCAGTACTTC. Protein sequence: CASSPQTGATSEQYF.

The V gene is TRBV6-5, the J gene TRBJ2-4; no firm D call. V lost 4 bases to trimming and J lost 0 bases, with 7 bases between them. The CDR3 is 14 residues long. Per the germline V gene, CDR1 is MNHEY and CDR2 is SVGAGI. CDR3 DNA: TGTGCCAGCAGTTCCCGGGTAGCCAAAAACATTCAGTACTTC. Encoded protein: CASSSRVAKNIQYF.

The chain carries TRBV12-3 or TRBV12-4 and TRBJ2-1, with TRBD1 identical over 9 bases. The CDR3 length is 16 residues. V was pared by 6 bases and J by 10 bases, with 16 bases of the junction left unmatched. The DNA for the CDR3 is TGTGCCAGCAGAAACGTCCGGGACAGGGCTCAACAGGAGCAGTTCTTC. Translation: CASRNVRDRAQQEQFF.

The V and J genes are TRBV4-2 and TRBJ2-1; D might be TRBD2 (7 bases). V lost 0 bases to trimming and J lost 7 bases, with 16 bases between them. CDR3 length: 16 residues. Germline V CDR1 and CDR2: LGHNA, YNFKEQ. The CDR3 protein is CASSQDNGGALNEQFF. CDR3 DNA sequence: TGTGCCAGCAGCCAAGATAATGGGGGGGCGCTTAATGAGCAGTTCTTC.

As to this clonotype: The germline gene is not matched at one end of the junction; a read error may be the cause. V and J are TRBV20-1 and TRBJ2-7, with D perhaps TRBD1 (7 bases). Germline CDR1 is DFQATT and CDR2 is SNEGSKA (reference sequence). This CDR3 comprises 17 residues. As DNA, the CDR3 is TGCAGCGCTAAGAGGGGGCGGAGGGCGATTAGCTCCTACGAGCAGTACTTC. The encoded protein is CSAKRGRRAISSYEQYF.

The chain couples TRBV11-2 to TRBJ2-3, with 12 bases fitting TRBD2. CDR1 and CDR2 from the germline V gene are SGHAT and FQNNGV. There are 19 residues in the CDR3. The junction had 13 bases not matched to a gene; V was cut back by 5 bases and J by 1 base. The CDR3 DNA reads TGTGCCAGCAGCCCCAGGACTAGCGGGGCCGAGTGGGGCACAGATACGCAGTATTTT. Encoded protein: CASSPRTSGAEWGTDTQYF.

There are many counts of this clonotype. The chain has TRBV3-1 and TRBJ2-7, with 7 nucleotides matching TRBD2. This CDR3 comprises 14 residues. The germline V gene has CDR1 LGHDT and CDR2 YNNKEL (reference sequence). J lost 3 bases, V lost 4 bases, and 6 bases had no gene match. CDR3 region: CASSPGLVGYEQYF. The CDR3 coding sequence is TGTGCCAGCAGCCCAGGACTAGTTGGCTACGAGCAGTACTTC.

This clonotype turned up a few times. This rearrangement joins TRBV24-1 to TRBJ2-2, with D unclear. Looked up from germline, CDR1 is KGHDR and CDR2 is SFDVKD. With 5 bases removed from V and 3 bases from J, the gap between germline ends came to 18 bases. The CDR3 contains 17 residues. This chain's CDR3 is CATSAHMRPRDTGELFF. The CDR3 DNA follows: TGTGCCACCAGTGCCCATATGAGACCCCGAGACACCGGGGAGCTGTTTTTT.

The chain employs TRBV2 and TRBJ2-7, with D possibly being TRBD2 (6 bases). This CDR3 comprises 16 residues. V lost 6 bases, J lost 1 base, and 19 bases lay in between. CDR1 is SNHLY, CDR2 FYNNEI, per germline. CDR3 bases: TGTGCCAGCAGGCAGGGAGGAGTACTAATATCCTACGAGCAGTACTTC. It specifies CASRQGGVLISYEQYF.

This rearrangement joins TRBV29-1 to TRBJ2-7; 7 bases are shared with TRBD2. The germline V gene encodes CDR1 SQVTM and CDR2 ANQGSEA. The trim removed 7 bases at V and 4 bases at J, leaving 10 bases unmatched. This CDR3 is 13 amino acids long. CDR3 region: CSAKSGRGYEQYF. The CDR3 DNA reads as TGCAGCGCTAAGTCAGGGAGGGGATACGAGCAGTACTTC.

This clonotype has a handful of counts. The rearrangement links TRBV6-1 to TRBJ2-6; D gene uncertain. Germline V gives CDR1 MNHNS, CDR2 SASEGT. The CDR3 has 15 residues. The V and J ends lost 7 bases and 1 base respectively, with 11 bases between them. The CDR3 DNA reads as TGTGCCAGCACTCGGACCCGGTCTGGGGCCAACGTCCTGACTTTC. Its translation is CASTRTRSGANVLTF.